This TCR beta chain originates from a study of identical twins. Study-level results: Not following the same donors, the study drew its conclusions from cross-sectional statistical analysis. With abundant cord blood beta clonotypes, insertions were fewer; memory repertoires showed no such pattern.

TCRdb reprocessed the 5' RACE reads via MiXCR and lists one record per CDR3 protein. The data contain approximately 620,000 distinct CDR3 sequences, about 9.4% of them seen just once; the ten biggest clones take up 0.98%. CDR1 and CDR2 from the germline V gene are SNHLY and FYNNEI. V lost 4 bases and J lost 6, with 20 bases in between. The CDR3 consists of 16 residues. Healthy Caucasians provided all donations. The table lists this clonotype with a few counts. As yet, its antigen is unknown. This sample was also put to use in a study of yellow fever vaccine responses in identical twins.

The chain is built from TRBV2 and TRBJ2-3; possibly TRBD2 for D (5 bases). Sequenced material: PBMCs. The sequence was obtained from a young woman in good health. The CDR3 is CASSGFYDRGTDTQYF. Written as DNA, the CDR3 is TGTGCCAGCAGTGGATTCTATGACCGGGGTACCGATACGCAGTATTTT.